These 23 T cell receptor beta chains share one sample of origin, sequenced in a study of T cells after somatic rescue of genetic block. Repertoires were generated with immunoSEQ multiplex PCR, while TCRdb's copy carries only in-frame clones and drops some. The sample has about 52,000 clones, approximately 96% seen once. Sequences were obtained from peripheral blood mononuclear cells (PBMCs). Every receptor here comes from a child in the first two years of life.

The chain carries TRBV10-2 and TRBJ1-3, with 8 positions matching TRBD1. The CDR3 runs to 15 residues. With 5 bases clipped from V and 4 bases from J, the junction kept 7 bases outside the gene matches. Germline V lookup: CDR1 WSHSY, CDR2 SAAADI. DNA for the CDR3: TGCGCCAGCAGTCCGGACAGGGTCAGAGGAAACACCATATATTTT. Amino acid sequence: CASSPDRVRGNTIYF.

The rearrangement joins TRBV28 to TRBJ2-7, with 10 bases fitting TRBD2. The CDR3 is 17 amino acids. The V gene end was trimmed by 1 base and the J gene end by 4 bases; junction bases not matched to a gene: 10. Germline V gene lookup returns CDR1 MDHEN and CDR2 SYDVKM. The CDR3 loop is CASSLFAGTSAFYEQYF. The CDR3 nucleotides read TGTGCCAGCAGTTTATTTGCTGGGACTAGCGCATTTTACGAGCAGTACTTC.

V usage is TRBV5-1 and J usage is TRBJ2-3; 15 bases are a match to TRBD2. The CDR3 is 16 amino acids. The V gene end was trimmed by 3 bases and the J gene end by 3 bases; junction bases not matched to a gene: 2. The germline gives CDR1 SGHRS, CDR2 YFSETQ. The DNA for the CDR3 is TGCGCCAGCAGCTCCGGACTAGCGGGAGGGACAGATACGCAGTATTTT. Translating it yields CASSSGLAGGTDTQYF.

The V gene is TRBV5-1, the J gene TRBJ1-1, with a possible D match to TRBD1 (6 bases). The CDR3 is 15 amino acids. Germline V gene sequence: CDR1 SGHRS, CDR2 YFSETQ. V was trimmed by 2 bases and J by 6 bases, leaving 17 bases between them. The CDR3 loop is CASSFRQQGNPEAFF. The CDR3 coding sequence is TGCGCCAGCAGCTTTCGACAACAGGGTAACCCTGAAGCTTTCTTT. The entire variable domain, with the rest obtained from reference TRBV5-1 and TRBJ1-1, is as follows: KAGVTQTPRYLIKTRGQQVTLSCSPISGHRSVSWYQQTPGQGLQFLFEYFSETQRNKGNFPGRFSGRQFSNSRSEMNVSTLELGDSALYLCASSFRQQGNPEAFFGQGTRLTVV.

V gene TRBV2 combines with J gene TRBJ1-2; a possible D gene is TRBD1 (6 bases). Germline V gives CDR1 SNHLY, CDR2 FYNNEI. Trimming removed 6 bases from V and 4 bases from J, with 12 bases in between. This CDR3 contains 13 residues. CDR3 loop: CASRHREGYGYTF. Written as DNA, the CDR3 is TGTGCCAGCAGACACAGGGAGGGCTATGGCTACACCTTC.

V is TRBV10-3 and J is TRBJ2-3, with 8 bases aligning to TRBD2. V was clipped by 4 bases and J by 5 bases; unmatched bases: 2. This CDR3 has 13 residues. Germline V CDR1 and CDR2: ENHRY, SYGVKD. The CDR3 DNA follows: TGTGCCATCAGTGGGACTAGCTTAGATACGCAGTATTTT. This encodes CAISGTSLDTQYF.

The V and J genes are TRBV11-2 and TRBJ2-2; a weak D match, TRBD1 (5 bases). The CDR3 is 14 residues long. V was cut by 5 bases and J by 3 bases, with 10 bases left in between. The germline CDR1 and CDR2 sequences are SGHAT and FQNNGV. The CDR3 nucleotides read TGTGCCAGCAGCCTACCCAGGGACACCGGGGAGCTGTTTTTT. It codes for CASSLPRDTGELFF.

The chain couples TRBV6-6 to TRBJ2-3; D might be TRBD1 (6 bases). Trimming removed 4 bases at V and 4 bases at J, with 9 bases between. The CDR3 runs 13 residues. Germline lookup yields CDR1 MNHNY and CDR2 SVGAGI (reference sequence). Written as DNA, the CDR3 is TGTGCCAGCAGTTTACAGGGACCAGATACGCAGTATTTT. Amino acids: CASSLQGPDTQYF.

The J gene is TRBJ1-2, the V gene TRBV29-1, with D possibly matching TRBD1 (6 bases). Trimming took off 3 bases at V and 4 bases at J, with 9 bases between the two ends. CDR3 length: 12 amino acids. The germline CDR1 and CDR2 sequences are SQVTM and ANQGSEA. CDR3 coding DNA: TGCAGCGTTGAGGGGGCAGCCTATGGCTACACCTTC. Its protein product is CSVEGAAYGYTF.

CDR3 in DNA: TGTGCCAGTACTCTCACAGGGGGACTCCTCTATGGCTACACCTTC. Amino acids: CASTLTGGLLYGYTF. The chain joins TRBV19 to TRBJ1-2, with 8 positions matching TRBD1. This CDR3 region has 15 residues. CDR1 is LNHDA, CDR2 SQIVND, per germline (reference sequence). V dropped 7 bases and J dropped 4; count of bases not matched to a gene: 11.

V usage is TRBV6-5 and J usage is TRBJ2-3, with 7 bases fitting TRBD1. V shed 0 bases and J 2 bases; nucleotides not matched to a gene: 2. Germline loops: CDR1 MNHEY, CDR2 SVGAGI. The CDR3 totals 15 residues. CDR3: CASSYSGQATDTQYF. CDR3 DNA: TGTGCCAGCAGTTACTCCGGACAGGCCACAGATACGCAGTATTTT.

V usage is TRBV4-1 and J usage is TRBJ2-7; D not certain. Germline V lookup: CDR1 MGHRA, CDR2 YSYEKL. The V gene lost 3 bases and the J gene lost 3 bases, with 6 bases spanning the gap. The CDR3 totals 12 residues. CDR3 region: CASSQDFYEQYF. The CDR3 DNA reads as TGCGCCAGCAGCCAGGATTTCTACGAGCAGTACTTC.

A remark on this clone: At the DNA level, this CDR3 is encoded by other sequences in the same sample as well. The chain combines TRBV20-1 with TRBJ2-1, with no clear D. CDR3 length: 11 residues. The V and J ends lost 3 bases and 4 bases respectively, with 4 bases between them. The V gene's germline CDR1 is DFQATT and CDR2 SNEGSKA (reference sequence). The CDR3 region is CSARFYNEQFF. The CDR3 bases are TGCAGTGCTAGGTTTTACAATGAGCAGTTCTTC.

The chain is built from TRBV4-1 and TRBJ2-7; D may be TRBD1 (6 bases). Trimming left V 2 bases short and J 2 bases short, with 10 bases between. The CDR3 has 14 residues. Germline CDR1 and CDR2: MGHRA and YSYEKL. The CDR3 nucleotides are TGCGCCAGCAGCCAATTCGGACAGACCTACGAGCAGTACTTC. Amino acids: CASSQFGQTYEQYF.

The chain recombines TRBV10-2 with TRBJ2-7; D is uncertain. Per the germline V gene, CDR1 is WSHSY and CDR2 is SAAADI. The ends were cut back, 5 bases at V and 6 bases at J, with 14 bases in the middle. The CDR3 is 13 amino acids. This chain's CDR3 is CASSWALDIEQYF. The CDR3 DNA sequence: TGCGCCAGCAGTTGGGCTCTAGATATCGAGCAGTACTTC.

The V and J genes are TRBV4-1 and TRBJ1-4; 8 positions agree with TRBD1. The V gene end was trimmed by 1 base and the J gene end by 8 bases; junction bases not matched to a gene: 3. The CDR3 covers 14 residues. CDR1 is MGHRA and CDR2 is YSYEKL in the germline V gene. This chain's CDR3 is CASSQGGTGEKLFF. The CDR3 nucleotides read TGCGCCAGCAGCCAAGGCGGGACAGGCGAAAAACTGTTTTTT.

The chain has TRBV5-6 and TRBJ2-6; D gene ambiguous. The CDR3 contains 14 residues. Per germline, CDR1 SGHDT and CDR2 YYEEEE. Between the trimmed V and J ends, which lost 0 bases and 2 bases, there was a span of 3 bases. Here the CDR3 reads CASSLGAGANVLTF. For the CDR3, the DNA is TGTGCCAGCAGCTTGGGGGCTGGGGCCAACGTCCTGACTTTC.

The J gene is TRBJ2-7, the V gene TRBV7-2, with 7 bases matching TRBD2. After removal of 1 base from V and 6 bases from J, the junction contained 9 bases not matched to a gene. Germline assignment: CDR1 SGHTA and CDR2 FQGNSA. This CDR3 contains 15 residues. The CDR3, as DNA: TGTGCCAGCAGCTTAGGGGCGGGAGTAGTGGGCGAGCAGTACTTC. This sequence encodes CASSLGAGVVGEQYF.

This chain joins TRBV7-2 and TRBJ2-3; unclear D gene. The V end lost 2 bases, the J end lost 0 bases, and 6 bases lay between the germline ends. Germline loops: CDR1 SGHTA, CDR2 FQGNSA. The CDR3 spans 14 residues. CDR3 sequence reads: CASSLTHSTDTQYF. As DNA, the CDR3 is TGTGCCAGCAGCTTAACGCATAGCACAGATACGCAGTATTTT.

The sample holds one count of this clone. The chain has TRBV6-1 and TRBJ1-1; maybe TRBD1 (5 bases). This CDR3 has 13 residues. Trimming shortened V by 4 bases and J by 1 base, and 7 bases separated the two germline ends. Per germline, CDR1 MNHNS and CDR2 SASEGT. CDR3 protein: CASSVGQNTEAFF. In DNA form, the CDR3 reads TGTGCCAGCAGTGTGGGGCAGAACACTGAAGCTTTCTTT.

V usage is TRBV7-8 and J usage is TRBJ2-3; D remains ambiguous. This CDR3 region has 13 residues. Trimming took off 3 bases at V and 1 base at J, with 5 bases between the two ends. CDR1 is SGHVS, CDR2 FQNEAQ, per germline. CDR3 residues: CASSFGGTDTQYF. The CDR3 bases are TGTGCCAGCAGCTTTGGGGGCACAGATACGCAGTATTTT.

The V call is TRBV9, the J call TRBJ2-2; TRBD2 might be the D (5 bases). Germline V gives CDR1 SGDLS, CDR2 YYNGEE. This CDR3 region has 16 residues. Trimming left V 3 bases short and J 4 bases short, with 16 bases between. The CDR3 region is CASSARGRGVTGELFF. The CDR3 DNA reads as TGTGCCAGCAGCGCACGAGGTCGGGGTGTCACCGGGGAGCTGTTTTTT. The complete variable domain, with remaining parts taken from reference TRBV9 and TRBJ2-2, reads DSGVTQTPKHLITATGQRVTLRCSPRSGDLSVYWYQQSLDQGLQFLIQYYNGEERAKGNILERFSAQQFPDLHSELNLSSLELGDSALYFCASSARGRGVTGELFFGEGSRLTVL.

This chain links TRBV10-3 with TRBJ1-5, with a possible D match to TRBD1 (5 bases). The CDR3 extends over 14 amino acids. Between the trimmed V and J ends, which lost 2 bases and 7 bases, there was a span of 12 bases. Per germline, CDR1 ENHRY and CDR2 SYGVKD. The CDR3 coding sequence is TGTGCCATCAGTGAGCGGGGGGAGGGGCAGCCCCAGCATTTT. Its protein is CAISERGEGQPQHF.